A selection of T cell receptor beta chains follows, all from one sample in a study of shared clonotypes between healthy human individuals. Here immunoSEQ multiplex PCR was the method, and the copy in TCRdb shows in-frame clones only, minus some. The sample shows roughly 2.6 million clones, 90% to 95% of them seen only once. The sequenced sample consisted of naive CD4+ T cells sorted from blood. The receptors were gathered from a man aged 18 to 29 in good health. Both conserved end residues are part of each CDR3. A D gene is named only where the DNA matches it firmly. Clone size appears in some rows only: once, few, many, or a class for an expanded clone.

CDR3 DNA | CDR3 protein | J gene | V gene | D gene | clone size
TGTGCCTGGAGTCCAGGGCAGGCAGAGACCCAGTACTTC | CAWSPGQAETQYF | TRBJ2-5 | TRBV30 | NA | NA
TGTGCCAGCAGGGGAGGGAACTATGGCTACACCTTC | CASRGGNYGYTF | TRBJ1-2 | TRBV2 | NA | NA
TGTGCCAGCAGCCTAGGGGGGCAGGGGCTTAAAAACATTCAGTACTTC | CASSLGGQGLKNIQYF | TRBJ2-4 | TRBV7-8 | NA | NA
TGTGCCAGCTCACCGAGGACGGAGAACACTGAAGCTTTCTTT | CASSPRTENTEAFF | TRBJ1-1 | TRBV18 | NA | NA
TGTGCCTGGAGTGTCGACAGGATGGAGTTTAACACTGAAGCTTTCTTT | CAWSVDRMEFNTEAFF | TRBJ1-1 | TRBV30 | NA | few
TGTGCCTGGACCACAGGTTACACAGATACGCAGTATTTT | CAWTTGYTDTQYF | TRBJ2-3 | TRBV30 | NA | NA
TGTGCCTGGAGCCCATTGGGACAGTTGCGTGGCTACACCTTC | CAWSPLGQLRGYTF | TRBJ1-2 | TRBV30 | TRBD1 | NA
TGTGCCTGGATGAGGGGGAGCCGCTCTGGAAACACCATATATTTT | CAWMRGSRSGNTIYF | TRBJ1-3 | TRBV30 | NA | NA
TGCGCCAGCAGCCTGGGTAGAAATCAGCCCCAGCATTTT | CASSLGRNQPQHF | TRBJ1-5 | TRBV5-1 | NA | NA
TGTGCCAGCAGCTTAAGGGGACCGGGACAGGGGGGTGAGCAGTACTTC | CASSLRGPGQGGEQYF | TRBJ2-7 | TRBV7-9 | TRBD1 | NA
TGTGCCAGCAGCTTATACGTTGGGGTTAATAATTCACCCCTCCACTTT | CASSLYVGVNNSPLHF | TRBJ1-6 | TRBV5-6 | NA | NA
TGTGCCAGCACCCAGGGGTGGTACACCGGGGAGCTGTTTTTT | CASTQGWYTGELFF | TRBJ2-2 | TRBV2 | NA | few
TGCGCCAGCAGCCAAGAGCCCAGCCAGGGTTCTGGGGCCAACGTCCTGACTTTC | CASSQEPSQGSGANVLTF | TRBJ2-6 | TRBV4-1 | NA | NA
TGTGCCAGCAGCATTGACCGATCACTCCCCACCGATACGCAGTATTTT | CASSIDRSLPTDTQYF | TRBJ2-3 | TRBV11-2 | NA | NA
TGTGCCATCAGTGCCAGGCGTGACACCGGGGAGCTGTTTTTT | CAISARRDTGELFF | TRBJ2-2 | TRBV10-3 | NA | once
TGTGCCAGTAGTACCCCAGGGAATCAAGCTTTCTTT | CASSTPGNQAFF | TRBJ1-1 | TRBV19 | NA | NA
TGTGCCAGCAGCTTTTTGTTGAACACCGGGGAGCTGTTTTTT | CASSFLLNTGELFF | TRBJ2-2 | TRBV7-9 | NA | NA
TGTGCCAGCAGTTACTCGAGGAATGTGCCTGAAGCTTTCTTT | CASSYSRNVPEAFF | TRBJ1-1 | TRBV6-6 | NA | NA
TGTGCCAGCAGTGAATCCGTGAATGAAAAACTGTTTTTT | CASSESVNEKLFF | TRBJ1-4 | TRBV25-1 | NA | NA
TGTGCCAGCAGCTTAGACGGACTAGCGGAAGATACGCAGTATTTT | CASSLDGLAEDTQYF | TRBJ2-3 | TRBV11-2 | TRBD2 | NA
TGTGCCAGCTCACCTAAGACAGTGAACACTGAAGCTTTCTTT | CASSPKTVNTEAFF | TRBJ1-1 | TRBV18 | NA | NA
TGTGCCAGCAGTTTAGAGGCCGGGCAGAAGCAGTACTTC | CASSLEAGQKQYF | TRBJ2-7 | TRBV27 | NA | NA
TGCGCCAGCAGCTTGCGGACAGATCCAGGAAACACCATATATTTT | CASSLRTDPGNTIYF | TRBJ1-3 | TRBV5-1 | NA | NA